The present entry profiles one TCR beta chain with its context. Its antigen remains unknown. Genomic DNA from each subset was divided evenly over several immunoSEQ plates. Sorted subsets were amplified in replicate PCRs using 200 ng DNA, 32,000 or so T cell genomes. Sequencing was performed with immunoSEQ multiplex PCR; in TCRdb, only in-frame clones are kept and a portion is missing. The sample yields 2 million to 2.5 million clones, 95% seen once. V gave up 3 bases and J gave up 4 bases, with 15 bases separating them. CDR3 size: 15 residues. Germline V gene data show CDR1 as MRHNA and CDR2 as SNTAGT. The data originate from a study of shared clonotypes between healthy human individuals. Across the study: Those who served as donors were two women and a few men between the ages of 18 and 49. General study points: Naive subsets typically showed greater estimated richness than memory subsets.

The sequence was obtained from a man younger than 35 in good health. Sequenced sample: naive CD4+ T cells sorted from blood. Subset specified: CD45RA+ positively selected. This sequence joins TRBV6-4 and TRBJ1-2; the D is unclear. The DNA for the CDR3 is TGTGCCAGCAGTGAGAATACCGGGGAGGCCTATGGCTACACCTTC. It translates to CASSENTGEAYGYTF.